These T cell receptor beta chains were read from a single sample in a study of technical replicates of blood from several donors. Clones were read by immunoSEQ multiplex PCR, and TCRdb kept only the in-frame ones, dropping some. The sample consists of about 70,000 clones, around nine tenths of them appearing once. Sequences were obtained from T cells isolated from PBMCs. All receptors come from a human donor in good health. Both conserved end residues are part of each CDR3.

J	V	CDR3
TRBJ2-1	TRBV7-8	CASSLARTSWHNEQFF
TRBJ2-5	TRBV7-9	CASSLVALHQEETQYF
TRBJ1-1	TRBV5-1	CASSLSGANTEAFF
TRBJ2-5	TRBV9	CASSVGTSGTETQYF
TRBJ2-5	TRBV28	CASSIIRGGTSVETQYF
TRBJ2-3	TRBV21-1	CASKTGVDSTDTQYF
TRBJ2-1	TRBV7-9	CASSGTGTSAYNEQFF
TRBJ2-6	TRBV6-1	CASSGQGANVLTF
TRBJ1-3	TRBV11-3	CASSPDRAKGNTIYF
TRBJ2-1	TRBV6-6	CASSAYNEQFF
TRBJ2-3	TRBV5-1	CASSLDKELIMDTQYF
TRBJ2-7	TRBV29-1	CSVIGTTYEQYF
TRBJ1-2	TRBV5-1	CASSLVQPAAYGYTF
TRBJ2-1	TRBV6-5	CASNLAGGFHNEQFF
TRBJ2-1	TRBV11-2	CASSKGLAGNNEQFF
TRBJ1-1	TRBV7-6	CASSLFEMNTEAFF
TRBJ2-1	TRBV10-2	CASIPPTYNEQFF
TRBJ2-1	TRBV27	CASRVWGVGGLANNEQFF
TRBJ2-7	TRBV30	CAWSPTYEQYF
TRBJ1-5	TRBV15	CATSRDMEQSGNQPQHF
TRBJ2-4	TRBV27	CASSPGQAIGENIQYF
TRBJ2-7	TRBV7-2	CASSLTSGEYEQYF
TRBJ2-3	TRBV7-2	CASRLGGTTDTQYF
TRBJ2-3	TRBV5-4	CASSRSSDLTDTQYF
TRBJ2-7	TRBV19	CASSMKGLVAYEQYF
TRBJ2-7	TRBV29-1	CSALSGLNNEQYF
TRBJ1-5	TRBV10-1	CASSSGPGGQPQHF
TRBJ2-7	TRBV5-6	CASSLGDRGVYEQYF
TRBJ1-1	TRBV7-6	CASSLVTGMNTEAFF
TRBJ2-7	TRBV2	CASSGTGETEQYF
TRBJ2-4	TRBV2	CASSERVAKNIQYF
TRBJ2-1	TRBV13	CASSSDPTSGIDNEQFF
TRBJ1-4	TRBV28	CASSSPGQGGEKLFF
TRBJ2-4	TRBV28	CASSLATGGRAKNIQYF
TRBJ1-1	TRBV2	CASSEPVRAEAFF
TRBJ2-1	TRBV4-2	CASSQVSLAGINEQFF
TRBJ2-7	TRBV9	CASSVAAGGYYEQYF
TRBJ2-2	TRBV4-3	CASSQSPTGELFF
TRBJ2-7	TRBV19	CASSIGRASEQYF
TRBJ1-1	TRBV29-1	CSAGQGDTEAFF